These T cell receptor beta chains were read from a single sample in a study of T cell responses to AZD1222 COVID-19 vaccine. Using immunoSEQ multiplex PCR, the repertoire was profiled, and TCRdb retains in-frame clones only, with some absent. Of approximately 90,000 clones listed, roughly nine tenths are singletons. Sequencing was performed on peripheral blood, taken on day 0 of AZD1222 vaccination. These receptors all come from an adult in good health. Each CDR3 is given with its conserved first and last residue. D genes are given only for firm matches. Clone size is stated in some rows and not others, as once, few, many or a class when expanded.

CDR3: CASSLVGLTGSYNEQFF
DNA: TGTGCCAGCAGCTTAGTCGGGTTGACGGGCTCCTACAATGAGCAGTTCTTC
D: NA
size: NA
length: 17
V: TRBV11-2
J: TRBJ2-1

CDR3: CATSRVLSGNTIYF
DNA: TGTGCCACTTCCCGGGTTCTCTCTGGAAACACCATATATTTT
D: NA
size: NA
length: 14
V: TRBV3-1/TRBV3-2
J: TRBJ1-3

CDR3: CASSDSSQGYGYTF
DNA: TGTGCCAGCAGTGACTCTAGTCAGGGCTATGGCTACACCTTC
D: NA
size: NA
length: 14
V: TRBV6-4
J: TRBJ1-2

CDR3: CATRYRAPTDTEAFF
DNA: TGTGCCACCAGGTATAGGGCCCCAACGGACACTGAAGCTTTCTTT
D: NA
size: NA
length: 15
V: TRBV27
J: TRBJ1-1

CDR3: CASSSSTGARMNTEAFF
DNA: TGTGCCAGCAGCTCCTCCACCGGTGCCCGGATGAACACTGAAGCTTTCTTT
D: NA
size: NA
length: 17
V: TRBV7-9
J: TRBJ1-1

CDR3: CASSIGGVEQYF
DNA: TGTGCCAGTAGTATCGGCGGGGTCGAGCAGTACTTC
D: NA
size: once
length: 12
V: TRBV19
J: TRBJ2-7

CDR3: CATSRDYEAGGTISYEQYF
DNA: TGTGCCACCAGCAGAGACTACGAGGCCGGGGGGACTATCTCCTACGAGCAGTACTTC
D: TRBD2
size: NA
length: 19
V: TRBV15
J: TRBJ2-7

CDR3: CASRRTVAEAFF
DNA: TGTGCCAGCCGACGGACAGTTGCAGAAGCTTTCTTT
D: NA
size: NA
length: 12
V: TRBV6-5
J: TRBJ1-1

CDR3: CATSRGPPNYGYTF
DNA: TGTGCCACCAGCAGAGGTCCCCCTAACTATGGCTACACCTTC
D: NA
size: NA
length: 14
V: TRBV15
J: TRBJ1-2

CDR3: CAISILGTSGGEAGEQFF
DNA: TGTGCCATCAGTATACTTGGGACTAGCGGGGGAGAAGCGGGTGAGCAGTTCTTC
D: TRBD2
size: NA
length: 18
V: TRBV10-3
J: TRBJ2-1

CDR3: CASRRTLNTEAFF
DNA: TGTGCCAGCCGGAGGACGCTGAACACTGAAGCTTTCTTT
D: NA
size: NA
length: 13
V: TRBV27
J: TRBJ1-1

CDR3: CASSFSTSGPYNEQFF
DNA: TGTGCCAGCAGTTTTTCGACTAGCGGGCCGTACAATGAGCAGTTCTTC
D: TRBD2
size: NA
length: 16
V: TRBV7-9
J: TRBJ2-1

CDR3: CASTAIDRVPGNTIYF
DNA: TGTGCCAGCACCGCTATAGACAGGGTGCCTGGAAACACCATATATTTT
D: TRBD1
size: NA
length: 16
V: TRBV28
J: TRBJ1-3

CDR3: CASSLPHTGELFF
DNA: TGTGCCAGCAGCTTGCCCCACACCGGGGAGCTGTTTTTT
D: NA
size: NA
length: 13
V: TRBV13
J: TRBJ2-2

CDR3: CASCQTPNTEAFF
DNA: TGCGCCAGCTGCCAGACCCCGAACACTGAAGCTTTCTTT
D: NA
size: NA
length: 13
V: TRBV5-1
J: TRBJ1-1

CDR3: CASSPWSGNEKLFF
DNA: TGTGCCAGCAGTCCATGGTCGGGTAATGAAAAACTGTTTTTT
D: NA
size: NA
length: 14
V: TRBV6-5
J: TRBJ1-4

CDR3: CASSSPGTLRGNTIYF
DNA: TGTGCCAGCAGCTCACCCGGGACATTGAGAGGAAACACCATATATTTT
D: NA
size: NA
length: 16
V: TRBV7-2
J: TRBJ1-3

CDR3: CASSISDGSGANVLTF
DNA: TGTGCCAGTAGTATTTCTGACGGCTCCGGGGCCAACGTCCTGACTTTC
D: NA
size: NA
length: 16
V: TRBV19
J: TRBJ2-6

CDR3: CASILDHNEQFF
DNA: TGTGCCAGCATCCTAGATCACAATGAGCAGTTCTTC
D: NA
size: NA
length: 12
V: TRBV2
J: TRBJ2-1

CDR3: CASRPGQLSYGYTF
DNA: TGTGCCAGCAGGCCGGGACAGCTGTCCTATGGCTACACCTTC
D: TRBD1
size: NA
length: 14
V: TRBV13
J: TRBJ1-2

CDR3: CASSYMGTGVSEQYF
DNA: TGTGCCAGCAGTTATATGGGGACAGGGGTTTCCGAGCAGTACTTC
D: TRBD1
size: NA
length: 15
V: TRBV6-6
J: TRBJ2-7

CDR3: CASSLESDLGQYF
DNA: TGTGCCAGCAGCTTAGAGTCGGACCTGGGCCAGTACTTC
D: NA
size: NA
length: 13
V: TRBV11-2
J: TRBJ2-5

CDR3: CASSLGRDTEAFF
DNA: TGTGCCAGCAGTCTTGGCAGAGACACTGAAGCTTTCTTT
D: NA
size: NA
length: 13
V: TRBV2
J: TRBJ1-1

CDR3: CASSLYRRGSMNEQFF
DNA: TGTGCCAGCAGCTTGTACCGTCGTGGTTCGATGAATGAGCAGTTCTTC
D: NA
size: NA
length: 16
V: TRBV7-6
J: TRBJ2-1

CDR3: CASSESPDFYSGNTIYF
DNA: TGTGCCAGCAGCGAAAGTCCGGACTTCTACTCTGGAAACACCATATATTTT
D: NA
size: NA
length: 17
V: TRBV9
J: TRBJ1-3

CDR3: CASSRQTGTGETQYF
DNA: TGTGCCAGCAGCCGCCAGACAGGGACAGGGGAGACCCAGTACTTC
D: TRBD1
size: NA
length: 15
V: TRBV7-2
J: TRBJ2-5

CDR3: CASSLRAGGASDTQYF
DNA: TGCGCCAGCAGCTTGCGGGCGGGGGGGGCCTCAGATACGCAGTATTTT
D: TRBD2
size: NA
length: 16
V: TRBV5-1
J: TRBJ2-3

CDR3: CASSPWDRRSKTQYF
DNA: TGTGCCAGCAGTCCCTGGGACAGGAGATCAAAGACCCAGTACTTC
D: TRBD1
size: NA
length: 15
V: TRBV6-2/TRBV6-3
J: TRBJ2-5

CDR3: CASGPVGGMKGNQPQHF
DNA: TGTGCTAGTGGTCCGGTCGGAGGAATGAAGGGGAATCAGCCCCAGCATTTT
D: NA
size: once
length: 17
V: TRBV12-5
J: TRBJ1-5

CDR3: CASSQSYGYTF
DNA: TGTGCCAGCAGCCAAAGCTATGGCTACACCTTC
D: NA
size: NA
length: 11
V: TRBV3-1/TRBV3-2
J: TRBJ1-2

CDR3: CASSVRQSNGELFF
DNA: TGTGCCAGCAGCGTAAGACAGTCGAACGGGGAGCTGTTTTTT
D: NA
size: NA
length: 14
V: TRBV9
J: TRBJ2-2

CDR3: CATSGGNIETQYF
DNA: TGTGCTACGTCGGGGGGCAACATAGAGACCCAGTACTTC
D: NA
size: NA
length: 13
V: TRBV7-9
J: TRBJ2-5

CDR3: CASASDPREPLFF
DNA: TGTGCTAGTGCCTCTGACCCCAGGGAGCCACTGTTTTTT
D: NA
size: NA
length: 13
V: TRBV12-5
J: TRBJ1-4

CDR3: CASSLRGIAGGNEQFF
DNA: TGTGCCAGCAGCCTCCGAGGGATAGCGGGGGGCAATGAGCAGTTCTTC
D: TRBD2
size: NA
length: 16
V: TRBV3-1/TRBV3-2
J: TRBJ2-1

CDR3: CASSDLGTGTSPLHF
DNA: TGTGCCAGCAGCGACCTAGGGACGGGGACATCACCCCTCCACTTT
D: NA
size: many
length: 15
V: TRBV9
J: TRBJ1-6

CDR3: CASSFGAGELFF
DNA: TGTGCCAGCAGTTTTGGGGCCGGGGAGCTGTTTTTT
D: NA
size: NA
length: 12
V: TRBV12-3/TRBV12-4
J: TRBJ2-2

CDR3: CASSLGAGDYEQYF
DNA: TGTGCCAGCAGCTTAGGTGCCGGGGACTACGAGCAGTACTTC
D: NA
size: NA
length: 14
V: TRBV7-2
J: TRBJ2-7

CDR3: CASSFGTPGNSPLHF
DNA: TGTGCCAGCAGCTTCGGGACACCTGGGAATTCACCCCTCCACTTT
D: NA
size: NA
length: 15
V: TRBV5-6
J: TRBJ1-6

CDR3: CASSLSGGGALEQFF
DNA: TGTGCCAGCAGCTTAAGCGGCGGGGGGGCCCTTGAGCAGTTCTTC
D: TRBD2
size: NA
length: 15
V: TRBV7-3
J: TRBJ2-1

CDR3: CASSKNRDTAPQETQYF
DNA: TGTGCCAGCAGTAAAAACCGGGACACTGCTCCTCAAGAGACCCAGTACTTC
D: NA
size: NA
length: 17
V: TRBV27
J: TRBJ2-5

CDR3: CASSYPPGAGNYGYTF
DNA: TGTGCCAGCAGTTACCCCCCCGGGGCCGGGAACTATGGCTACACCTTC
D: NA
size: NA
length: 16
V: TRBV6-5
J: TRBJ1-2

CDR3: CAISDQGRGTEAFF
DNA: TGTGCCATCAGTGACCAAGGGAGGGGAACTGAAGCTTTCTTT
D: NA
size: NA
length: 14
V: TRBV10-3
J: TRBJ1-1

CDR3: CASSYSPSGGNNEQFF
DNA: TGTGCCAGCAGTTACTCGCCTAGCGGGGGTAACAATGAGCAGTTCTTC
D: TRBD2
size: NA
length: 16
V: TRBV6-5
J: TRBJ2-1

CDR3: CSVGGLQETQYF
DNA: TGCAGCGTTGGGGGGCTCCAAGAGACCCAGTACTTC
D: NA
size: once
length: 12
V: TRBV29-1
J: TRBJ2-5

CDR3: CASSVGPDYNSPLHF
DNA: TGTGCCAGCAGCGTAGGCCCAGACTATAATTCACCCCTCCACTTT
D: NA
size: NA
length: 15
V: TRBV9
J: TRBJ1-6

CDR3: CASSQGGYSGNTIYF
DNA: TGTGCCAGCAGCCAAGGGGGCTACTCTGGAAACACCATATATTTT
D: NA
size: NA
length: 15
V: TRBV3-1/TRBV3-2
J: TRBJ1-3

CDR3: CASSIVSGQGRYEQYF
DNA: TGTGCCAGTAGTATAGTTTCGGGACAGGGGCGTTACGAGCAGTACTTC
D: TRBD1
size: NA
length: 16
V: TRBV19
J: TRBJ2-7

CDR3: CASSQTSSTDTQYF
DNA: TGTGCCAGTAGTCAGACTAGCAGCACAGATACGCAGTATTTT
D: TRBD2
size: once
length: 14
V: TRBV19
J: TRBJ2-3

CDR3: CASSLTGGSGTDTQYF
DNA: TGCGCCAGCAGCTTGACAGGGGGCTCTGGCACAGATACGCAGTATTTT
D: TRBD1
size: NA
length: 16
V: TRBV5-1
J: TRBJ2-3